This T cell receptor (beta chain) was identified in a study of blood T cell repertoires in COVID-19. This clone has just one count. Clones were read by immunoSEQ multiplex PCR, and TCRdb kept only the in-frame ones, dropping some. The data contain roughly 59,000 clones, 80% to 90% of them seen just once; the ten biggest clones take up around a sixth. This receptor was obtained from a man at least 80 years old with acute or convalescent COVID-19. Material for sequencing was peripheral blood.

The CDR3 region has the DNA TGTGCCAGCAGCAAAAGGACAGGATCAGATACGCAGTATTTT. Amino acid sequence: CASSKRTGSDTQYF. The rearrangement links TRBV7-2 to TRBJ2-3; 7 nucleotides agree with TRBD1. The junction had 6 bases not matched to a gene; V was cut back by 5 bases and J by 4 bases. The length of the CDR3 is 14 residues. Looked up from germline, CDR1 is SGHTA and CDR2 is FQGNSA.